This entry is about one T cell receptor beta chain. Its antigen is as yet unknown. This CDR3 is built from 16 residues. Germline CDR1 DFQATT, CDR2 SNEGSKA (reference sequence). Trimming took 2 bases from V and 4 from J, leaving 20 bases between them. This sample stems from a study of T-cell memory formation after mild COVID-19. For the study at large: There were largely donor-specific TCR clusters. The study's findings and limits: SARS-CoV-2 specificity was not confirmed for second-wave clones peaking on day 37. Several responding clones turned up in pre-infection memory, indicating that cross-reactive memory may have taken part.

Constant-segment-primed 5'RACE gave TCR alpha and TCR beta cDNA libraries with sample barcodes and UMIs. A single record per CDR3 protein comes from TCRdb applying MiXCR to the 5' RACE reads. The sample shows around 450,000 distinct CDR3 sequences, 20% of them seen only once. The chain carries TRBV20-1 and TRBJ1-1, with D possibly being TRBD1 (5 bases). The sequence was obtained from an adult woman who had mild COVID-19 (a few samples of this study predate the infection). Cell type and time point are not known. Sequenced sample: PBMCs or a T cell subset sorted from them (not recorded which). The CDR3 bases are TGCAGTGCTAGACGGCGGAACAGGTTAACCCTCACTGAAGCTTTCTTT. Residues: CSARRRNRLTLTEAFF.